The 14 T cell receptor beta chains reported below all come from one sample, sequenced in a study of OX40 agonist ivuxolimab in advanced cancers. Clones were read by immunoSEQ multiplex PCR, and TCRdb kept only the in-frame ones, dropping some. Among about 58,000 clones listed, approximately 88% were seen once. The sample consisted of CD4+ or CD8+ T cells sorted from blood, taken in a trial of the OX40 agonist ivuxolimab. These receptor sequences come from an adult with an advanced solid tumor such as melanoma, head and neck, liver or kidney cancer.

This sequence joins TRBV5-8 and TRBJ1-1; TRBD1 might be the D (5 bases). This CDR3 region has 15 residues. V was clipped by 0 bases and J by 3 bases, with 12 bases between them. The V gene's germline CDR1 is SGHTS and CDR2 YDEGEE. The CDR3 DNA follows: TGTGCCAGCAGCTTGGCTAGGGGCGCGGACACTGAAGCTTTCTTT. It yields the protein CASSLARGADTEAFF.

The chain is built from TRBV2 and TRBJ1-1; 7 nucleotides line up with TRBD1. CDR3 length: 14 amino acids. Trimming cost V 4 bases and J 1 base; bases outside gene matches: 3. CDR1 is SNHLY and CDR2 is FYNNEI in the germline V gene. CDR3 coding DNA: TGTGCCAGCAGTGGACAGGGTGCGAACACTGAAGCTTTCTTT. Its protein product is CASSGQGANTEAFF.

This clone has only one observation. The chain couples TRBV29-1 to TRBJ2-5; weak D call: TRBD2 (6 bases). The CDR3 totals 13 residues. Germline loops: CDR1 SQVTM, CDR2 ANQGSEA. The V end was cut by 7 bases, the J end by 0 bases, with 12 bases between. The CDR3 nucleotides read TGCAGCGGGGATCCGGGGGACCAAGAGACCCAGTACTTC. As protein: CSGDPGDQETQYF.

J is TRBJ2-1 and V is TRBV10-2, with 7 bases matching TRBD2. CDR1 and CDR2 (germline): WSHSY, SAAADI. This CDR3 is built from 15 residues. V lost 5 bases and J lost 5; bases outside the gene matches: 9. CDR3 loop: CASSKRGSINNEQFF. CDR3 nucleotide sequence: TGCGCCAGCAGTAAGCGCGGGAGCATCAACAATGAGCAGTTCTTC.

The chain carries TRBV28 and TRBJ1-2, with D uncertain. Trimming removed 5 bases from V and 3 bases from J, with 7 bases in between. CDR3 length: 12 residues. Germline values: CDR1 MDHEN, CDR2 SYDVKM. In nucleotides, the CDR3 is TGTGCCAGCAGTAACCTGGACTATGGCTACACCTTC. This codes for CASSNLDYGYTF.

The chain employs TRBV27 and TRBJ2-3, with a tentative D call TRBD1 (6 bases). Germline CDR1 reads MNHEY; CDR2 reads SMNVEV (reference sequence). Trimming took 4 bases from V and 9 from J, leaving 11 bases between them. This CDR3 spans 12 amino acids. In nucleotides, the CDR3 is TGTGCCAGCAGTTATAGGGGGATCACGCAGTATTTT. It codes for CASSYRGITQYF.

CDR3 in amino acids: CASSPQRDTQYF. In DNA, the CDR3 is TGTGCCAGCAGCCCGCAGAGAGATACGCAGTATTTT. The V call is TRBV7-9, the J call TRBJ2-3; D is undetermined. This CDR3 has 12 amino acids. V was pared by 5 bases and J by 5 bases, with 8 bases between. Germline V lookup: CDR1 SEHNR, CDR2 FQNEAQ (reference sequence).

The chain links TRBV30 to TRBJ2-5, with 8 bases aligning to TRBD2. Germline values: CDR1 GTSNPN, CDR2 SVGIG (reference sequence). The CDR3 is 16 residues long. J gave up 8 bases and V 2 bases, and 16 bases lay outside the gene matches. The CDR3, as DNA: TGTGCCTGGAGTTGGGGAGGAGCGGGAGCGTCAGAAACCCAGTACTTC. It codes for CAWSWGGAGASETQYF. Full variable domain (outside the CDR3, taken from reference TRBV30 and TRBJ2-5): SQTIHQWPATLVQPVGSPLSLECTVEGTSNPNLYWYRQAAGRGLQLLFYSVGIGQISSEVPQNLSASRPQDRQFILSSKKLLLSDSGFYLCAWSWGGAGASETQYFGPGTRLLVL.

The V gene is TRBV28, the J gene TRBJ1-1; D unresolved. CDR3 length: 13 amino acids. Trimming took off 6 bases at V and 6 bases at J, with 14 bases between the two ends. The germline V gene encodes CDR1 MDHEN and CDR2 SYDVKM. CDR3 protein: CASRITSSAEAFF. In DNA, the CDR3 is TGTGCCAGCAGAATAACTTCGTCAGCTGAAGCTTTCTTT.

CDR3 sequence: CASSDRGYTTNEQFF. CDR3 coding DNA: TGTGCCAGTAGTGACAGGGGGTACACCACTAATGAGCAGTTCTTC. This chain joins TRBV19 and TRBJ2-1; 9 nucleotides match TRBD1. Germline V CDR1 and CDR2: LNHDA, SQIVND (reference sequence). There are 15 residues in the CDR3. Unmatched junction bases numbered 9, after V lost 5 bases and J lost 7 bases.

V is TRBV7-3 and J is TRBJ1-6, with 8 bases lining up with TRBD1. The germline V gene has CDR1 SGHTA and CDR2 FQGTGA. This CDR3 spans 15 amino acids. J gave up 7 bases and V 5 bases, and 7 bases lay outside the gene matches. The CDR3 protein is CASSPQGARNSPLHF. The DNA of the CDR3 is TGTGCCAGCAGCCCCCAGGGGGCGAGGAATTCACCCCTCCACTTT.

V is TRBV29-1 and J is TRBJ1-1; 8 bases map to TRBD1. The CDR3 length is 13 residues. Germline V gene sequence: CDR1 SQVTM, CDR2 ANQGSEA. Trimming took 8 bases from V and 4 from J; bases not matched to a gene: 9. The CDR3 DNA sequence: TGCAGCACGAGCGGACAGGGTTTCACTGAAGCTTTCTTT. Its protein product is CSTSGQGFTEAFF.

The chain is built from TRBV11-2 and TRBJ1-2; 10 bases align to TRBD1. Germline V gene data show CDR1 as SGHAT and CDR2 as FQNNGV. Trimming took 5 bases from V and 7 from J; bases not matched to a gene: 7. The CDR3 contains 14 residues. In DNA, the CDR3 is TGTGCCAGCAGCATAAGACAGGGGGCGCGTGGCTACACCTTC. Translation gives CASSIRQGARGYTF.

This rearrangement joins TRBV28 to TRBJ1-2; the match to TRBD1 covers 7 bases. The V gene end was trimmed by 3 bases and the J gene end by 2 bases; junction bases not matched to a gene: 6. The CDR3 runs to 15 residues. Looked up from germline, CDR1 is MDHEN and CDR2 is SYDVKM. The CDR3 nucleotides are TGTGCCAGCAGTTTCCAAGGACAGGTGAACTATGGCTACACCTTC. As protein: CASSFQGQVNYGYTF.